One sample yielded the 30 T cell receptor beta chains listed below, sequenced in a study of a mutant IDH1 vaccine in newly diagnosed glioma. Time point given: week 47, end of study. Alongside topical imiquimod, each dose of vaccine comprised 300 ug of mutant IDH1 20-mer peptide. The method was immunoSEQ multiplex PCR; TCRdb's version includes in-frame clones alone and lacks a portion of them. Among approximately 56,000 clones, about 71% were seen once, and the ten largest hold around 5%. These receptors' targets are unknown. Sequenced here: PBMCs, sampled from a glioma patient whose treatment included an IDH1 peptide vaccine. These TCRs come from a man aged 50 to 59 with glioma.

The chain employs TRBV2 and TRBJ1-1; perhaps TRBD1 as D (5 bases). Germline-derived CDR1 and CDR2 are SNHLY and FYNNEI. Trimming shortened V by 7 bases and J by 2 bases, and 14 bases separated the two germline ends. The CDR3 totals 14 residues. CDR3 coding DNA: TGTGCCAGCAAGGCGGGGCAGGGAAACACTGAAGCTTTCTTT. It codes for CASKAGQGNTEAFF. Filled out from reference TRBV2 and TRBJ1-1, the complete variable domain reads EPEVTQTPSHQVTQMGQEVILRCVPISNHLYFYWYRQILGQKVEFLVSFYNNEISEKSEIFDDQFSVERPDGSNFTLKIRSTKLEDSAMYFCASKAGQGNTEAFFGQGTRLTVV.

This sequence joins TRBV5-8 and TRBJ2-7, with D possibly matching TRBD2 (7 bases). This CDR3 is 16 amino acids long. Germline V lookup: CDR1 SGHTS, CDR2 YDEGEE. V lost 0 bases and J lost 1, with 14 bases in between. This CDR3 is CASSLAGGRKSYEQYF. The CDR3 bases are TGTGCCAGCAGCTTGGCCGGGGGGCGAAAATCCTACGAGCAGTACTTC.

This chain connects TRBV5-1 to TRBJ1-2; 10 positions match TRBD1. The trim removed 4 bases at V and 6 bases at J, leaving 12 bases unmatched. The CDR3 loop spans 16 amino acids. From germline, CDR1 is SGHRS and CDR2 YFSETQ. The CDR3 loop is CASSGTGALGVDGYTF. The CDR3 nucleotides read TGCGCCAGCAGCGGGACAGGGGCCCTGGGGGTCGATGGCTACACCTTC.

The count of this clone is one. The rearrangement joins TRBV30 to TRBJ1-2; 7 bases agree with TRBD1. The V gene end was trimmed by 5 bases and the J gene end by 4 bases; junction bases not matched to a gene: 13. The CDR3 is 15 residues long. Germline values: CDR1 GTSNPN, CDR2 SVGIG (reference sequence). In DNA, the CDR3 is TGTGCCTGGTCACCTCTCGCAGGGGGGGCCTATGGCTACACCTTC. Residues: CAWSPLAGGAYGYTF.

This sequence joins TRBV13 and TRBJ1-4; D possibly corresponds to TRBD1 (5 bases). The CDR3 has 13 residues. V dropped 6 bases and J dropped 2 bases, with 7 bases sitting between them. Germline V lookup: CDR1 PRHDT, CDR2 FYEKMQ (reference sequence). In nucleotides, the CDR3 is TGTGCCAGCAGGGGGGGTACTAATGAAAAACTGTTTTTT. Translating gives CASRGGTNEKLFF. Full variable domain (remainder filled in from reference TRBV13 and TRBJ1-4): AAGVIQSPRHLIKEKRETATLKCYPIPRHDTVYWYQQGPGQDPQFLISFYEKMQSDKGSIPDRFSAQQFSDYHSELNMSSLELGDSALYFCASRGGTNEKLFFGSGTQLSVL.

The V gene is TRBV18, the J gene TRBJ1-4; D remains ambiguous. There are 12 residues in the CDR3. In germline, CDR1 is KGHSH, CDR2 LQKENI. The ends were cut back, 4 bases at V and 7 bases at J, with 7 bases in the middle. The CDR3: CASSQAGEKLFF. DNA for the CDR3: TGTGCCAGCTCACAGGCGGGTGAAAAACTGTTTTTT.

The CDR3 here is CASSYRDTYGYTF. As DNA, the CDR3 is TGTGCCAGCAGTTACCGGGATACCTATGGCTACACCTTC. This chain uses TRBV6-6 with TRBJ1-2, with no clear D. The CDR3 spans 13 residues. Germline V lookup: CDR1 MNHNY, CDR2 SVGAGI (reference sequence). V was pared by 2 bases and J by 4 bases, with 8 bases between.

This chain links TRBV18 with TRBJ2-2, with D possibly being TRBD1 (5 bases). There are 13 residues in the CDR3. With 5 bases removed from V and 5 bases from J, the gap between germline ends came to 9 bases. Germline V gene data show CDR1 as KGHSH and CDR2 as LQKENI. This CDR3 reads CASSVTETGELFF. The CDR3 nucleotides are TGTGCCAGCTCAGTGACAGAAACCGGGGAGCTGTTTTTT.

The chain recombines TRBV9 with TRBJ1-4; D is undetermined. The CDR3 consists of 14 residues. Germline loops: CDR1 SGDLS, CDR2 YYNGEE. Trimming removed 4 bases from V and 8 bases from J, with 15 bases in between. The CDR3 coding sequence is TGTGCCAGCAGCCTGGGAGCGGGTAGCGAAAAACTGTTTTTT. Protein: CASSLGAGSEKLFF.

The rearrangement joins TRBV29-1 to TRBJ1-2; TRBD1 is a possible D gene (6 bases). Germline lookup yields CDR1 SQVTM and CDR2 ANQGSEA. The CDR3 extends over 12 amino acids. The V and J ends lost 6 bases and 4 bases respectively, with 12 bases between them. In DNA form, the CDR3 reads TGCAGCGTAGGGGGAAATCTCTATGGCTACACCTTC. It is translated as CSVGGNLYGYTF.

The chain recombines TRBV5-1 with TRBJ2-1; D unclear. Looked up from germline, CDR1 is SGHRS and CDR2 is YFSETQ. V lost 2 bases to trimming and J lost 3 bases, with 3 bases between them. This CDR3 is 12 amino acids long. CDR3 nucleotides: TGCGCCAGCAGCTTTGACTACAATGAGCAGTTCTTC. This encodes CASSFDYNEQFF.

A remark on this clone: Its ends do not fully match the called genes, so a read error is possible. V and J are TRBV6-6 and TRBJ2-6; D gene uncertain. In germline, CDR1 is MNHNY, CDR2 SVGAGI (reference sequence). The CDR3 has 16 residues. The CDR3 DNA reads TGTGCCAGCAGTAACTCCCAGGATACTGGGGCCAACGTCCTGACTTTC. It encodes CASSNSQDTGANVLTF.

CDR3 sequence: CASRKQGQETQYF. The CDR3 nucleotides read TGTGCCAGCAGAAAACAGGGGCAAGAGACCCAGTACTTC. The chain carries TRBV5-6 and TRBJ2-5; TRBD1 matches at 7 bases. This CDR3 is 13 amino acids long. V dropped 5 bases and J dropped 2; count of bases not matched to a gene: 3. The germline gives CDR1 SGHDT, CDR2 YYEEEE.

The rearrangement uses TRBV19 and TRBJ1-5; TRBD1 matches 8 bases. Per the germline V gene, CDR1 is LNHDA and CDR2 is SQIVND (reference sequence). Trimming took 5 bases from V and 5 from J; bases not matched to a gene: 8. The CDR3 contains 15 residues. The CDR3 reads CASSPLGQGHQPQHF. The DNA for the CDR3 is TGTGCCAGTAGTCCCCTCGGACAGGGCCATCAGCCCCAGCATTTT.

The rearrangement joins TRBV30 to TRBJ2-3; D is unclear. This CDR3 region has 12 residues. Per germline, CDR1 GTSNPN and CDR2 SVGIG (reference sequence). V lost 5 bases, J lost 8 bases, and 14 bases lay in between. This CDR3 reads CAWDAGLGTQYF. In DNA, the CDR3 is TGTGCCTGGGACGCCGGGCTGGGTACGCAGTATTTT.

The V gene is TRBV5-1, the J gene TRBJ2-1, with TRBD1 matching over 8 bases. The CDR3 extends over 15 amino acids. Trimming took 2 bases from V and 2 from J; bases not matched to a gene: 3. Germline V gene data show CDR1 as SGHRS and CDR2 as YFSETQ. CDR3 in amino acids: CASSLATGAYNEQFF. As DNA, the CDR3 is TGCGCCAGCAGCTTAGCGACAGGGGCCTACAATGAGCAGTTCTTC.

The DNA of the CDR3 is TGCAGTGTCTCACCCCAAGAGACCCAGTACTTC. Translation: CSVSPQETQYF. This chain uses TRBV20-1 with TRBJ2-5, with D unresolved. There are 11 residues in the CDR3. V lost 7 bases and J lost 1, with 7 bases in between. CDR1 DFQATT and CDR2 SNEGSKA come from the germline V gene (reference sequence).

The chain links TRBV19 to TRBJ1-5, with TRBD1 as a possible D gene (6 bases). Deletions cut 7 bases from V and 0 bases from J, with 13 bases between. This CDR3 spans 15 amino acids. Germline CDR1 is LNHDA and CDR2 is SQIVND (reference sequence). The CDR3 coding sequence is TGTGCCAGTACAAGGGGGAGGTATAGCAATCAGCCCCAGCATTTT. The encoded protein is CASTRGRYSNQPQHF.

The chain recombines TRBV4-1 with TRBJ1-3; no definite D call. The CDR3 sequence is 17 residues long. V was pared by 2 bases and J by 1 base, with 15 bases between. Looked up from germline, CDR1 is MGHRA and CDR2 is YSYEKL. This chain's CDR3 is CASSQYLGNPSGNTIYF. CDR3 sequence (DNA): TGCGCCAGCAGCCAATATCTAGGGAATCCGTCTGGAAACACCATATATTTT.

This chain's CDR3 is CASSSGLRGFTEAFF. The CDR3 nucleotides read TGTGCCAGCAGCTCCGGACTTCGGGGGTTCACTGAAGCTTTCTTT. The chain joins TRBV5-6 to TRBJ1-1, with D perhaps matching TRBD1 (5 bases). The germline CDR1 and CDR2 sequences are SGHDT and YYEEEE. This CDR3 contains 15 residues. The ends were cut back, 3 bases at V and 4 bases at J, with 16 bases in the middle. Looking up the rest from reference TRBV5-6 and TRBJ1-1 gives the full variable domain: DAGVTQSPTHLIKTRGQQVTLRCSPKSGHDTVSWYQQALGQGPQFIFQYYEEEERQRGNFPDRFSGHQFPNYSSELNVNALLLGDSALYLCASSSGLRGFTEAFFGQGTRLTVV.

V gene TRBV15 combines with J gene TRBJ2-1, with 12 nucleotides matching TRBD1. The CDR3 consists of 14 residues. The trim removed 4 bases at V and 7 bases at J, leaving 2 bases unmatched. Germline assignment: CDR1 LNHNV and CDR2 YYDKDF (reference sequence). Written as DNA, the CDR3 is TGTGCCACCAGCAAGGGACAGGGGGCGAATGAGCAGTTCTTC. Translation: CATSKGQGANEQFF.

This clone was detected only a few times. The CDR3 nucleotides read TGTGCCAGCAGCTTAGGTCAGGTATCAGGCACTGAAGCTTTCTTT. It yields the protein CASSLGQVSGTEAFF. The chain joins TRBV7-2 to TRBJ1-1; D gene ambiguous. V lost 1 base, J lost 4 bases, and 13 bases lay in between. The V gene's germline CDR1 is SGHTA and CDR2 FQGNSA. The CDR3 length is 15 residues.

The chain employs TRBV2 and TRBJ1-4, with 7 bases lining up with TRBD1. The CDR3 length is 15 residues. Per the germline V gene, CDR1 is SNHLY and CDR2 is FYNNEI. J was trimmed by 7 bases and V by 6 bases; bases with no gene match: 11. The CDR3: CASRGHRGLGEKLFF. CDR3 sequence (DNA): TGTGCCAGCAGAGGCCACAGGGGATTAGGTGAAAAACTGTTTTTT.

The chain combines TRBV9 with TRBJ2-7; TRBD2 matches at 12 bases. Germline CDR1 reads SGDLS; CDR2 reads YYNGEE. The CDR3 loop spans 15 amino acids. After removal of 3 bases from V and 2 bases from J, the junction contained 3 bases not matched to a gene. CDR3 in amino acids: CASSASSGGAYEQYF. In DNA, the CDR3 is TGTGCCAGCAGCGCATCTAGCGGGGGGGCCTACGAGCAGTACTTC.

The CDR3 DNA reads TGTGCCTGGACCTACGGACAGGCCACAGAGACCCAGTACTTC. Translating gives CAWTYGQATETQYF. The chain has TRBV30 and TRBJ2-5, with 7 bases lining up with TRBD1. Germline V CDR1 and CDR2: GTSNPN, SVGIG (reference sequence). The CDR3 is 14 residues long. The V and J ends lost 4 bases and 4 bases, in that order; junction bases with no gene match: 9.

The V gene is TRBV18, the J gene TRBJ2-7; D is possibly TRBD1 (6 bases). CDR3 length: 16 amino acids. The germline V gene has CDR1 KGHSH and CDR2 LQKENI. V lost 2 bases, J lost 5 bases, and 19 bases lay in between. CDR3 in DNA: TGTGCCAGCTCACCAAACTTTCCGGGGACACGGAACGAGCAGTACTTC. It codes for CASSPNFPGTRNEQYF.

The chain links TRBV15 to TRBJ1-1; 9 nucleotides match TRBD1. Germline V CDR1 and CDR2: LNHNV, YYDKDF (reference sequence). The CDR3 totals 15 residues. V was pared by 1 base and J by 2 bases, with 2 bases of the junction left unmatched. This chain's CDR3 is CATSRGGQGNTEAFF. The CDR3 DNA sequence: TGTGCCACCAGCAGAGGGGGACAGGGAAACACTGAAGCTTTCTTT.

About this clone itself: Likely a read error: the CDR3 ends without its conserved phenylalanine or tryptophan. The DNA is left out, because the CDR3 cannot be placed on it with certainty; the CDR3 is given as TCRdb lists it. The genes are TRBV2 and TRBJ2-4; TRBD1, the table's D call, was not compared with the DNA. The CDR3 numbers 12 amino acids, ends counted. CDR1 SNHLY and CDR2 FYNNEI come from the germline V gene. The CDR3 sequence is CASSEEAQLLSC.

The chain is built from TRBV20-1 and TRBJ1-2; a weak D match, TRBD1 (5 bases). The ends were cut back, 5 bases at V and 4 bases at J, with 8 bases in the middle. The CDR3 is 11 residues long. The V gene's germline CDR1 is DFQATT and CDR2 SNEGSKA (reference sequence). CDR3 in DNA: TGCAGTGCTCGACAGCCCTATGGCTACACCTTC. This sequence encodes CSARQPYGYTF.

The chain couples TRBV4-3 to TRBJ1-2; D not certain. V lost 4 bases and J lost 0, with 12 bases in between. CDR1 is LGHNA and CDR2 is YSLEER in the germline V gene. This CDR3 is built from 15 residues. This CDR3 reads CASSPQRQANYGYTF. In DNA form, the CDR3 reads TGCGCCAGCAGCCCACAGCGGCAGGCTAACTATGGCTACACCTTC.